A selection of T cell receptor beta chains follows, all from one sample in a study of blood T cell repertoires in COVID-19. Assay: immunoSEQ multiplex PCR; the TCRdb copy retains only in-frame clones and omits some. Of about 68,000 clones listed, 84% are singletons. Sequencing input: peripheral blood. The receptors were sampled from a man over 45 with active COVID-19. The CDR3 runs from the conserved cysteine through the conserved F or W. The D gene is left open where the match is weak. Where a row states a size, it is once, few, many or the class of an expanded clone; other rows omit it.

J	D	size	V	CDR3	DNA
TRBJ2-1	TRBD2	.	TRBV6-2/TRBV6-3	CASSYSTSAGAGGEQFF	TGTGCCAGCAGTTACTCGACCAGCGCAGGGGCGGGGGGCGAGCAGTTCTTC
TRBJ2-1	TRBD2	.	TRBV5-4	CASSSHAGTSGRSSYNEQFF	TGTGCCAGCAGCTCCCACGCGGGGACTAGCGGGAGAAGCTCCTACAATGAGCAGTTCTTC
TRBJ2-7	.	.	TRBV5-5	CASSLAGQRTYEQYF	TGTGCCAGCAGCTTGGCCGGACAGAGGACCTACGAGCAGTACTTC
TRBJ1-4	.	.	TRBV4-1	CASSPPETTNEKLFF	TGCGCCAGCAGCCCACCAGAAACAACTAATGAAAAACTGTTTTTT
TRBJ1-3	.	.	TRBV5-1	CASNDGSGNTIYF	TGCGCCAGCAATGACGGGTCGGGAAACACCATATATTTT
TRBJ2-1	TRBD2	.	TRBV7-2	CASSLEAGGQVNEQFF	TGTGCCAGCAGCTTAGAAGCGGGAGGGCAAGTAAATGAGCAGTTCTTC
TRBJ1-1	.	.	TRBV5-1	CASSLPNAMNTEAFF	TGCGCCAGCAGCTTGCCGAACGCTATGAACACTGAAGCTTTCTTT
TRBJ1-6	TRBD1	few	TRBV6-5	CASSYSGQRTPLHF	TGTGCCAGCAGTTACTCGGGACAGAGGACACCCCTCCACTTT
TRBJ2-5	.	.	TRBV5-1	CASSLDPLGTQYF	TGCGCCAGCAGCTTGGACCCCCTAGGGACCCAGTACTTC
TRBJ1-1	.	few	TRBV7-8	CASSLFGAWNTEAFF	TGTGCCAGCAGCTTATTTGGAGCCTGGAACACTGAAGCTTTCTTT
TRBJ2-3	TRBD2	.	TRBV5-6	CASSPTSGKTDTQYF	TGTGCCAGCAGCCCTACTAGCGGGAAGACAGATACGCAGTATTTT
TRBJ2-3	TRBD2	.	TRBV19	CASSPLAGMTDTQYF	TGTGCCAGTAGTCCACTAGCGGGGATGACAGATACGCAGTATTTT
TRBJ2-5	TRBD1	.	TRBV9	CASSVAPGDREDQETQYF	TGTGCCAGCAGCGTAGCTCCAGGGGACAGGGAGGACCAAGAGACCCAGTACTTC